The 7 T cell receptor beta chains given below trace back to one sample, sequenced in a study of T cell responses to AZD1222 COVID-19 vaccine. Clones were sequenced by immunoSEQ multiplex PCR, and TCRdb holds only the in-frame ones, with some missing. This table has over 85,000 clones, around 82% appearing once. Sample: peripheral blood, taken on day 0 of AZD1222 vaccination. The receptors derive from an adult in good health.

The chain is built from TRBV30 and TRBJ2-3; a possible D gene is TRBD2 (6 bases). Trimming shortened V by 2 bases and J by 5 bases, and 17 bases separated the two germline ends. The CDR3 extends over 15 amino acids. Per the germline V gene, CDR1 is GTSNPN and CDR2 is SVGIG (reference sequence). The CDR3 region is CAWSLAGLNRDTQYF. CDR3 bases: TGTGCCTGGAGTTTGGCGGGGCTAAATCGAGATACGCAGTATTTT. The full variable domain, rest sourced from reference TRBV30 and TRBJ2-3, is SQTIHQWPATLVQPVGSPLSLECTVEGTSNPNLYWYRQAAGRGLQLLFYSVGIGQISSEVPQNLSASRPQDRQFILSSKKLLLSDSGFYLCAWSLAGLNRDTQYFGPGTRLTVL.

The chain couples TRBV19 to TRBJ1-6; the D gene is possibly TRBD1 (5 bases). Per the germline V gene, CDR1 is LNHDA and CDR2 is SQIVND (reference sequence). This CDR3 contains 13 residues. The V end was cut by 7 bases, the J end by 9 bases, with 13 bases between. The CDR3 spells CASKARAASPLHF. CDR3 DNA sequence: TGTGCCAGTAAAGCCAGGGCGGCTTCACCCCTCCACTTT.

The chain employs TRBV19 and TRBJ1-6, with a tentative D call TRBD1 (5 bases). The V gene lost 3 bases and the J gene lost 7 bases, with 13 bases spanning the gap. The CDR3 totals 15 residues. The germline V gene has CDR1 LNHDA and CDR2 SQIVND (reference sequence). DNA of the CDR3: TGTGCCAGTAGTATGCAGGGAGGAGAGAATTCACCCCTCCACTTT. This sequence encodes CASSMQGGENSPLHF.

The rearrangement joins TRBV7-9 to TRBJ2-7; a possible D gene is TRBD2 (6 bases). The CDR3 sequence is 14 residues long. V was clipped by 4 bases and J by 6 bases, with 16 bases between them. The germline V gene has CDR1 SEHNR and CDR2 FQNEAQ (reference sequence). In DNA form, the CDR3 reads TGTGCCAGCAGCTCCGATACTAGGGGACTCGAGCAGTACTTC. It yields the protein CASSSDTRGLEQYF.

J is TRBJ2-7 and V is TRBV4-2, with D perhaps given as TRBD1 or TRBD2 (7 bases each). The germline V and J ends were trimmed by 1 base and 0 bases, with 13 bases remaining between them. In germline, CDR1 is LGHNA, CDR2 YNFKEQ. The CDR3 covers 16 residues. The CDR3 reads CASSQAERDSSYEQYF. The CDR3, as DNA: TGTGCCAGCAGCCAAGCGGAGCGGGACAGCTCCTACGAGCAGTACTTC.

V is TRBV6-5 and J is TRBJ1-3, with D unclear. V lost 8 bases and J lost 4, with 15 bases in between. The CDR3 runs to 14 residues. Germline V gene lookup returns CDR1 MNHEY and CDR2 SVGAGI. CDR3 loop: CASSLGRAGNTIYF. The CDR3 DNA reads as TGTGCCAGCTCCCTCGGCCGGGCGGGAAACACCATATATTTT.

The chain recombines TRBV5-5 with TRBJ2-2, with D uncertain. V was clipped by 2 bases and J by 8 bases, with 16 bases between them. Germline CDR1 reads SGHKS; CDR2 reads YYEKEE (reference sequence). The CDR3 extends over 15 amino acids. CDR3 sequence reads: CASSLLVSSGGELFF. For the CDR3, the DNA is TGTGCCAGCAGCTTACTCGTGTCCTCCGGTGGGGAGCTGTTTTTT.